Sequencing of this T cell receptor beta chain was carried out in a study of blood T cell repertoires in COVID-19. Study-wide context: COVID-19 samples collected from the United States, Italy and Spain covered acute and convalescent phases. Nucleic acid was either cDNA or gDNA, and it came from T cells, B-cell-depleted T cells, or PBMCs.

In the authors' methods: Amplification with reference gene primers provided the estimates of nucleated cell counts. The table came from immunoSEQ multiplex PCR; TCRdb's copy has only in-frame clones and leaves some out. From that table come the V and J calls and clone size; the DNA was used to work out D and trimming. This sample yields approximately 340,000 clones, of which roughly 87% are seen a single time; just over 9.5% belongs to the top ten. V trimming: 3 bases; J trimming: 0 bases; junction bases outside the gene matches: 2. Germline V gene sequence: CDR1 SGDLS, CDR2 YYNGEE. This CDR3 is built from 15 residues. Seattle patient enrollment occurred during active infection, with longitudinal follow-up thereafter.

The TCR sequence derives from a man aged 25 to 45 with COVID-19, enrolled during active disease. The J gene is TRBJ2-2, the V gene TRBV9; 7 bases align to TRBD1. The sequenced material came from peripheral blood. In nucleotides, the CDR3 is TGTGCCAGCAGCGGGGGACAGTCGAACACCGGGGAGCTGTTTTTT. Amino acid sequence: CASSGGQSNTGELFF. Drawing the rest from reference TRBV9 and TRBJ2-2, the complete variable domain is DSGVTQTPKHLITATGQRVTLRCSPRSGDLSVYWYQQSLDQGLQFLIQYYNGEERAKGNILERFSAQQFPDLHSELNLSSLELGDSALYFCASSGGQSNTGELFFGEGSRLTVL.